These 13 T cell receptor beta chains share one sample of origin, sequenced in a study of cytomegalovirus exposure and HLA in healthy donors. PCR was performed using 60 Vbeta and 13 Jbeta primers. Clones were sequenced by immunoSEQ multiplex PCR, and TCRdb holds only the in-frame ones, with some missing. The repertoire consists of 140,000 or so clones, with about three fifths occurring once and the leading ten covering approximately 1.7%. Sequenced: PBMCs. These receptors originate from a male donor in good health and CMV-seronegative.

The chain employs TRBV6-5 and TRBJ1-4; D unclear. Trimming stripped 4 bases from V and 6 bases from J, with 12 bases between. The CDR3 is made up of 14 amino acids. CDR1 and CDR2 (germline): MNHEY, SVGAGI. The CDR3 is CASSFAWRDEKLFF. CDR3 DNA: TGTGCCAGCAGTTTTGCCTGGCGGGATGAAAAACTGTTTTTT.

The chain employs TRBV19 and TRBJ2-7; D unclear. Trimming removed 1 base at V and 0 bases at J, with 7 bases between. Germline-derived CDR1 and CDR2 are LNHDA and SQIVND (reference sequence). The CDR3 length is 14 residues. CDR3 region: CASSIGPDSYEQYF. CDR3 DNA sequence: TGTGCCAGTAGTATAGGGCCCGACTCCTACGAGCAGTACTTC. Filled out from reference TRBV19 and TRBJ2-7, the complete variable domain reads DGGITQSPKYLFRKEGQNVTLSCEQNLNHDAMYWYRQDPGQGLRLIYYSQIVNDFQKGDIAEGYSVSREKKESFPLTVTSAQKNPTAFYLCASSIGPDSYEQYFGPGTRLTVT.

The gene calls are TRBV18 and TRBJ2-5; D might be TRBD2 (5 bases). The CDR3 is made up of 13 amino acids. V dropped 3 bases and J dropped 2 bases, with 7 bases sitting between them. CDR1 is KGHSH and CDR2 is LQKENI in the germline V gene. As DNA, the CDR3 is TGTGCCAGCTCACCGGAGGTTCAAGAGACCCAGTACTTC. Translated: CASSPEVQETQYF. Complete variable domain (other parts from reference TRBV18 and TRBJ2-5): NAGVMQNPRHLVRRRGQEARLRCSPMKGHSHVYWYRQLPEEGLKFMVYLQKENIIDESGMPKERFSAEFPKEGPSILRIQQVVRGDSAAYFCASSPEVQETQYFGPGTRLLVL.

The chain uses TRBV4-1 and TRBJ2-1; D is unclear. V was cut by 1 base and J by 7 bases, with 17 bases left in between. This CDR3 comprises 16 residues. The germline V gene encodes CDR1 MGHRA and CDR2 YSYEKL. CDR3 sequence: CASSQGCIELANEQFF. The CDR3, as DNA: TGCGCCAGCAGCCAAGGGTGCATAGAACTTGCTAATGAGCAGTTCTTC.

This clone showed up just a few times. This chain links TRBV2 with TRBJ1-4; TRBD1 matches at 9 bases. Germline values: CDR1 SNHLY, CDR2 FYNNEI. This CDR3 is built from 19 residues. V dropped 1 base and J dropped 7; count of bases not matched to a gene: 16. In DNA, the CDR3 is TGTGCCAGCAGTGAAGGCTTCGGACAGGGGACCCCTCAGGGTGAAAAACTGTTTTTT. It codes for CASSEGFGQGTPQGEKLFF.

This clone was counted a single time. The J gene is TRBJ2-1, the V gene TRBV2, with 15 bases that match TRBD2. CDR3 size: 14 residues. Germline V gene lookup returns CDR1 SNHLY and CDR2 FYNNEI. Trimming at V came to 6 bases and at J to 15 bases, leaving 9 bases not matched to a gene. CDR3 sequence (DNA): TGTGCCAGCAGGGTTAGGACTAGCGGGGGGGGGTTGTTCTTC. Encoded protein: CASRVRTSGGGLFF.

This chain links TRBV9 with TRBJ2-7; 11 nucleotides agree with TRBD1. CDR3 size: 14 residues. With V trimmed by 3 bases and J by 6 bases, 5 bases remained unmatched. The germline gives CDR1 SGDLS, CDR2 YYNGEE. The chain's CDR3 is CASSASGTGGEQYF. CDR3 nucleotide sequence: TGTGCCAGCAGCGCTTCCGGGACAGGGGGCGAGCAGTACTTC.

This chain joins TRBV21-1 and TRBJ2-3; the table gives TRBD1 as D, unverified against the DNA. TRBV21-1 is a pseudogene segment. The CDR3 loop spans 12 amino acids. CDR3 nucleotide sequence: TGTGCCAGCAGCCCTCGGACACATTTGGAGTATTTT. Translating it yields CASSPRTHLEYF.

This rearrangement joins TRBV19 to TRBJ1-1; the D gene is possibly TRBD1 (5 bases). With 3 bases removed from V and 5 bases from J, the gap between germline ends came to 10 bases. CDR1 and CDR2 (germline): LNHDA, SQIVND (reference sequence). CDR3 length: 13 residues. The CDR3 region is CASSIKAGTEAFF. CDR3 coding DNA: TGTGCCAGTAGTATTAAGGCAGGGACTGAAGCTTTCTTT.

The gene calls are TRBV9 and TRBJ2-7; perhaps TRBD2 as D (7 bases). V lost 2 bases to trimming and J lost 5 bases, with 11 bases between them. This CDR3 region has 13 residues. CDR1 is SGDLS, CDR2 YYNGEE, per germline. The CDR3 DNA sequence: TGTGCCAGCAGCGTTTCGGGGGGCAACGAGCAGTACTTC. It encodes CASSVSGGNEQYF.

This clone came up once. The chain has TRBV27 and TRBJ2-6, with 7 bases identical to TRBD2. Germline lookup yields CDR1 MNHEY and CDR2 SMNVEV (reference sequence). The CDR3 contains 17 residues. V shed 3 bases, J shed 1 base, and the junction held 6 bases outside the gene matches. CDR3 bases: TGTGCCAGCAGTTTCGGGACGGGACTATCTGGGGCCAACGTCCTGACTTTC. It codes for CASSFGTGLSGANVLTF.

V and J are TRBV4-3 and TRBJ2-3; 7 positions agree with TRBD2. The trim removed 1 base at V and 3 bases at J, leaving 7 bases unmatched. CDR3 length equals 16 residues. Germline V gives CDR1 LGHNA, CDR2 YSLEER. The DNA for the CDR3 is TGCGCCAGCAGCCAAGGGCGGGGGTTTAGAACAGATACGCAGTATTTT. It codes for CASSQGRGFRTDTQYF.

This rearrangement joins TRBV5-6 to TRBJ2-5; D might be TRBD2 (7 bases). The CDR3 is 15 residues long. V was shortened by 1 base and J by 2 bases, with 12 bases between the two germline ends. Germline loops: CDR1 SGHDT, CDR2 YYEEEE. The CDR3 region has the DNA TGTGCCAGCAGCTTGCCCGGGGGGCTGCAAGAGACCCAGTACTTC. Its protein is CASSLPGGLQETQYF.